These 15 T cell receptor beta chains originate from one sample sequenced in a study of blood T cells in healthy people across ages. The authors ran a second PCR of about 7 to 11 cycles using a sample-barcoded 5' primer and a J-beta primer mix. TCRdb passed the 5' RACE reads through MiXCR, listing each CDR3 protein once. The table has 550,000 to 700,000 distinct CDR3 sequences, approximately 30% seen once. Material: blood. These receptors were collected from a woman in her sixties or seventies in good health.

Notes on this clonotype: Relative to the germline gene, one junction end is altered; a read error may explain this. This sequence joins TRBV5-6 and TRBJ1-4; TRBD1 is a possible D gene (5 bases). From germline, CDR1 is SGHDT and CDR2 YYEEEE. The CDR3 has 13 residues. The CDR3 nucleotides are TGTGCCAGCAGCTTGGTTAGGGGTGAAAGACTGTTTTTT. It is translated as CASSLVRGERLFF.

The gene calls are TRBV20-1 and TRBJ1-2; D gene ambiguous. This CDR3 region has 12 residues. The V gene's germline CDR1 is DFQATT and CDR2 SNEGSKA (reference sequence). V dropped 3 bases and J dropped 2 bases, with 7 bases sitting between them. This CDR3 is CSARDGNYGYTF. As DNA, the CDR3 is TGCAGTGCTAGGGACGGAAACTATGGCTACACCTTC.

The chain has TRBV7-2 and TRBJ2-3, with no clear D. The V end was cut by 5 bases, the J end by 2 bases, with 14 bases between. This CDR3 spans 15 amino acids. CDR1 is SGHTA, CDR2 FQGNSA, per germline. CDR3: CASSRLVLHTDTQYF. DNA of the CDR3: TGTGCCAGCAGCCGTCTGGTACTGCACACAGATACGCAGTATTTT.

The V call is TRBV28, the J call TRBJ2-1; 8 bases match TRBD2. The CDR3 runs 15 residues. After removal of 5 bases from V and 5 bases from J, the junction contained 8 bases not matched to a gene. Germline V lookup: CDR1 MDHEN, CDR2 SYDVKM. This CDR3 is CASSATSGGNNEQFF. The CDR3 region has the DNA TGTGCCAGCAGTGCCACTAGCGGAGGGAACAATGAGCAGTTCTTC.

This clonotype was observed a handful of times. This rearrangement joins TRBV6-2 or TRBV6-3 to TRBJ2-7; the D is unclear. Trimming left V 1 base short and J 0 bases short, with 7 bases between. Germline V gives CDR1 MNHEY, CDR2 SVGEGT. The CDR3 is 14 residues long. In nucleotides, the CDR3 is TGTGCCAGCAGTTACTGGAGAGTCTCCTACGAGCAGTACTTC. Translated, it gives CASSYWRVSYEQYF.

This chain connects TRBV6-5 to TRBJ1-4; unclear D gene. V lost 4 bases and J lost 8, with 14 bases in between. The germline V gene encodes CDR1 MNHEY and CDR2 SVGAGI. The CDR3 length is 14 residues. CDR3 sequence: CASSLDSLGEKLFF. DNA for the CDR3: TGTGCCAGCAGTTTAGACTCCTTGGGGGAAAAACTGTTTTTT.

This clonotype was counted only a few times. The rearrangement uses TRBV11-2 and TRBJ2-5; 15 nucleotides agree with TRBD2. The CDR3 sequence is 18 residues long. V trimming: 0 bases; J trimming: 5 bases; junction bases outside the gene matches: 7. Germline CDR1 and CDR2: SGHAT and FQNNGV. CDR3 sequence: CASSLDSLGLAGGETQYF. In DNA form, the CDR3 reads TGTGCCAGCAGCTTAGATAGTCTGGGACTAGCGGGGGGTGAGACCCAGTACTTC.

This clonotype was counted between two and nine times. V gene TRBV5-6 combines with J gene TRBJ1-1; D gene unclear. Germline V gives CDR1 SGHDT, CDR2 YYEEEE. V shed 2 bases and J shed 3 bases, with 11 bases lying between them. The CDR3 has 14 residues. CDR3 sequence (DNA): TGTGCCAGCAGCTTTCTGGATATGGACACTGAAGCTTTCTTT. Translating it yields CASSFLDMDTEAFF.

The CDR3 DNA reads TGTGCCAGCAGCCAAGATACTAGCGGGGAAGAGACCCAGTACTTC. Its translation: CASSQDTSGEETQYF. The rearrangement uses TRBV4-2 and TRBJ2-5; 10 bases fit TRBD2. The germline V gene has CDR1 LGHNA and CDR2 YNFKEQ. This CDR3 contains 15 residues. V dropped 0 bases and J dropped 3; count of bases not matched to a gene: 1.

This clonotype was detected ten times or more. The chain is built from TRBV12-3 or TRBV12-4 and TRBJ2-7, with 11 nucleotides matching TRBD1. J gave up 7 bases and V 1 base, and 12 bases lay outside the gene matches. This CDR3 is built from 17 residues. This CDR3 reads CASSLGATGQGVSEQYF. The CDR3 DNA sequence: TGTGCCAGCAGTTTAGGGGCGACGGGACAGGGGGTCTCTGAGCAGTACTTC.

V is TRBV7-6 and J is TRBJ2-3, with 7 bases fitting TRBD2. Per the germline V gene, CDR1 is SGHVS and CDR2 is FNYEAQ. This CDR3 is 16 amino acids long. The ends lost 5 bases at V and 1 base at J; junction bases unmatched: 9. DNA for the CDR3: TGTGCCAGCAGCCATCGACTAGCCGGGGGCACAGATACGCAGTATTTT. Translation: CASSHRLAGGTDTQYF.

The chain joins TRBV12-3 or TRBV12-4 to TRBJ2-5; 12 bases match TRBD2. The end of the DNA aligns better with TRBJ2-7, so the J call may be wrong. This CDR3 has 14 amino acids. The chain's CDR3 is CASRMTSGGYEQYF. The CDR3 bases are TGTGCCAGCAGGATGACTAGCGGGGGTTACGAGCAGTACTTC.

In this sample, this clonotype turned up a few times. The chain has TRBV6-5 and TRBJ1-2, with D perhaps TRBD1 (6 bases). The CDR3 is 12 residues long. Germline V gene sequence: CDR1 MNHEY, CDR2 SVGAGI. Trimming shortened V by 5 bases and J by 8 bases, and 12 bases separated the two germline ends. The CDR3 reads CASSAKGGGYTF. The DNA for the CDR3 is TGTGCCAGCAGTGCCAAGGGGGGAGGCTACACCTTC.

A remark on this clonotype: A much more abundant neighbour one base away suggests this may be a read error. Because the CDR3 is missing its conserved closing phenylalanine or tryptophan, this is likely a read error. V gene TRBV29-1 combines with J gene TRBJ2-5; D is tentatively TRBD1 or TRBD2 (5 bases each). Germline V CDR1 and CDR2: SQVTM, ANQGSEA. V lost 5 bases and J 2 bases, leaving 15 bases between the germline ends. This CDR3 is 14 amino acids long. The CDR3 region has the DNA TGCAGCGTTTTTGATTCCGGGGCACAAGAGACCCAGTACTCC. This encodes CSVFDSGAQETQYS.

This clonotype has more than one count but fewer than ten. One end of the junction varies from germline; a read error may be responsible. The rearrangement joins TRBV7-2 to TRBJ2-1, with 10 bases identical to TRBD2. Germline lookup yields CDR1 SGHTA and CDR2 FQGNSA. The CDR3 totals 16 residues. The CDR3 here is CASSLSGGTAYNEQFF. Here the CDR3 DNA reads TGCGCCAGCAGCCTTAGCGGGGGGACTGCCTACAATGAGCAGTTCTTC.